This is a list of T cell receptor beta chains from one sample in a study of blood T cells in healthy people across ages. One entry per CDR3 protein results from TCRdb running MiXCR on the 5' RACE reads. The table lists hundreds of thousands of distinct CDR3 sequences, under 55% of them singletons. The sequenced sample was blood. These TCRs come from a man in his fifties or sixties in good health. CDR3s include the opening cysteine and the closing phenylalanine or tryptophan. D genes are given only for firm matches.

V	J	D	CDR3
TRBV2	TRBJ2-1	TRBD2	CASEASGGSEQFF
TRBV7-9	TRBJ1-1	TRBD1	CASSSGQGYMSNTEAFF
TRBV4-3	TRBJ2-1	TRBD2	CASSQAWSSGTNEQFF
TRBV29-1	TRBJ1-1	.	CSGGMDTEAFF
TRBV19	TRBJ2-1	TRBD1	CASEGDSNNEQFF
TRBV7-2	TRBJ2-1	.	CATKGTGVNNEQFF
TRBV6-2/TRBV6-3	TRBJ1-5	.	CASSYGGGSNQPQHF
TRBV20-1	TRBJ2-2	.	CSARDFIVSGNTGELFF
TRBV3-1	TRBJ2-3	TRBD2	CASSRLAATDTQYF
TRBV6-5	TRBJ2-7	.	CASGFGTYEQYF
TRBV23-1	.	TRBD1	CASRLGQGNFYEQYF
TRBV7-2	TRBJ1-5	.	CASSPRGDQPQHF
TRBV4-1	TRBJ1-5	TRBD1	CASSRTGTGDPQPQHF
TRBV6-1	TRBJ2-1	.	CASSEGTNSYNEQFF
TRBV5-1	TRBJ2-3	.	CASSFSTFGVSTDTQYF
TRBV6-1	.	TRBD1	CASRKIVRQGAYEQYF
TRBV4-1	TRBJ2-1	.	CASSQEMGLWQFF
TRBV29-1	TRBJ2-7	.	CSVADSAYEQYF
TRBV7-2	TRBJ1-6	.	CASSLDPGNSPLHF
TRBV7-9	TRBJ2-7	.	CASSLVGLGSYEQYF
TRBV24-1	TRBJ2-5	TRBD2	CATSDLRDYYNEQYF
TRBV7-3	TRBJ2-3	TRBD1	CASSLGDRWYF
TRBV14	TRBJ2-5	.	CASSQDHGGSWSQYF
TRBV7-2	TRBJ2-7	TRBD2	CASSVPSGGGSYEQYF
TRBV7-3	.	.	CASSVDPLETQYF
TRBV20-1	TRBJ2-1	TRBD2	CSANGGGRNEQFF
TRBV5-1	TRBJ2-7	TRBD2	CASSATGTSFAYF
TRBV3-1	TRBJ1-2	.	CASSQDRRTLANYGYTF
TRBV6-2/TRBV6-3	TRBJ1-5	.	CASSWGRRQPQHF
TRBV20-1	TRBJ2-5	.	CSAPPPGETQYF
TRBV5-1	TRBJ2-5	.	CASSPSPGQETQYF
TRBV19	TRBJ2-1	TRBD1	CASSIKGQPYNEQFF
TRBV7-2	TRBJ2-1	.	CASSLAGGNLAWSEQFF
TRBV7-2	TRBJ2-3	.	CASSLTGLTDTQYF
TRBV10-3	TRBJ1-4	TRBD1	CAISESGTAEKMFF
TRBV11-2	TRBJ2-1	.	CASSRTTRGGTQFF
TRBV5-1	TRBJ2-7	TRBD1	CASSARTGYEQYF
TRBV27	TRBJ2-1	.	CASSSGNNEQFF
TRBV12-3/TRBV12-4	TRBJ2-7	.	CASSLRGEAQYF
TRBV29-1	TRBJ2-7	TRBD1	CSVDRGTYNEQYF
TRBV7-2	TRBJ2-3	TRBD1	CASRQGVSFSTDTQYF
TRBV27	TRBJ2-4	.	CASSQGFSYEQDF
TRBV11-2	TRBJ2-1	.	CASSPDRVIYNEQFF
TRBV7-9	TRBJ2-7	.	CASSFPGGLTYEQYF
TRBV3-1	TRBJ1-5	.	CASSQMGINQPQHF